A single sample gave rise to the 30 T cell receptor beta chains below, sequenced in a study of blood T cell repertoires in COVID-19. Generated by immunoSEQ multiplex PCR, the TCRdb table keeps only in-frame clones and is missing some. There are 150,000 to 200,000 clones in the sample; roughly 85% occur only once, and 10% to 13% lies in the top ten. The specimen was peripheral blood. Every receptor here comes from a woman older than 75 with active or convalescent COVID-19.

This clone was detected only once. V usage is TRBV7-9 and J usage is TRBJ2-5; unclear D gene. Germline CDR1 reads SEHNR; CDR2 reads FQNEAQ (reference sequence). V was shortened by 2 bases and J by 1 base, with 11 bases between the two germline ends. This CDR3 has 15 residues. CDR3 residues: CASSLKYGFQETQYF. CDR3 DNA: TGTGCCAGCAGCTTAAAGTACGGGTTCCAAGAGACCCAGTACTTC.

As to this clone: The same CDR3 can be traced to other DNA sequences in this sample. The chain combines TRBV5-1 with TRBJ2-3; TRBD2 matches 7 bases. The CDR3 consists of 14 residues. The V gene end was trimmed by 3 bases and the J gene end by 4 bases; junction bases not matched to a gene: 5. Germline V lookup: CDR1 SGHRS, CDR2 YFSETQ. CDR3 amino acids: CASSSIAGADTQYF. The CDR3 bases are TGCGCCAGCAGCTCCATCGCGGGGGCAGATACGCAGTATTTT. The full variable domain, completed using reference TRBV5-1 and TRBJ2-3, is KAGVTQTPRYLIKTRGQQVTLSCSPISGHRSVSWYQQTPGQGLQFLFEYFSETQRNKGNFPGRFSGRQFSNSRSEMNVSTLELGDSALYLCASSSIAGADTQYFGPGTRLTVL.

The CDR3 nucleotides read TGTGCCAGCAGCGTAGGGGGACACCGGGCCACAGATACGCAGTATTTT. Translating it yields CASSVGGHRATDTQYF. V is TRBV9 and J is TRBJ2-3; possibly TRBD1 for D (6 bases). Looked up from germline, CDR1 is SGDLS and CDR2 is YYNGEE. There are 16 residues in the CDR3. V was cut by 0 bases and J by 2 bases, with 13 bases left in between.

This clone was detected only once. The V gene is TRBV9, the J gene TRBJ2-2, with unresolved D. Trimming took off 0 bases at V and 6 bases at J, with 12 bases between the two ends. Germline V CDR1 and CDR2: SGDLS, YYNGEE. This CDR3 spans 15 amino acids. The CDR3 here is CASSVVGSGAGELFF. CDR3 coding DNA: TGTGCCAGCAGCGTAGTCGGCTCCGGAGCCGGGGAGCTGTTTTTT.

The gene calls are TRBV5-1 and TRBJ2-3, with TRBD2 matching over 12 bases. Per germline, CDR1 SGHRS and CDR2 YFSETQ. Losses at the gene ends were 2 bases for V and 3 bases for J; bases not matched to a gene: 4. There are 16 residues in the CDR3. The chain's CDR3 is CASSFRTSGDTDTQYF. The CDR3 DNA follows: TGCGCCAGCAGCTTCAGGACTAGCGGGGATACAGATACGCAGTATTTT.

This chain connects TRBV9 to TRBJ2-3; D is perhaps TRBD1 (6 bases). Trimming stripped 2 bases from V and 0 bases from J, with 16 bases between. The CDR3 sequence is 17 residues long. CDR1 is SGDLS and CDR2 is YYNGEE in the germline V gene. The CDR3 spells CASSVLGGTTSTDTQYF. The CDR3 nucleotides read TGTGCCAGCAGCGTTCTCGGTGGGACAACTAGCACAGATACGCAGTATTTT.

This chain links TRBV7-9 with TRBJ1-2; TRBD1 agrees at 11 bases. V lost 8 bases to trimming and J lost 3 bases; unmatched junction nucleotides: 5. Germline CDR1 and CDR2: SEHNR and FQNEAQ (reference sequence). The CDR3 extends over 14 amino acids. The CDR3 DNA follows: TGTGCCAGCGGTAGGGGACAGGGGGACTATGGCTACACCTTC. It encodes CASGRGQGDYGYTF.

The J gene is TRBJ2-1, the V gene TRBV30, with 15 bases lining up with TRBD2. V lost 2 bases to trimming and J lost 8 bases; unmatched junction nucleotides: 10. The germline V gene has CDR1 GTSNPN and CDR2 SVGIG (reference sequence). The CDR3 is 17 residues long. CDR3 nucleotide sequence: TGTGCCTGGAGTCAGCCGCGGACTAGCGGGAGGGCCCATGAGCAGTTCTTC. Translated: CAWSQPRTSGRAHEQFF.

The V call is TRBV4-1, the J call TRBJ2-7, with D possibly matching TRBD1 (5 bases). V was cut by 1 base and J by 3 bases, with 22 bases left in between. The germline V gene has CDR1 MGHRA and CDR2 YSYEKL. There are 18 residues in the CDR3. The CDR3 nucleotides read TGCGCCAGCAGCCAAGGCCCCGGTCGGCAGGGTGCAGGCTACGAGCAGTACTTC. Encoded protein: CASSQGPGRQGAGYEQYF.

This sequence joins TRBV5-4 and TRBJ2-1, with TRBD2 matching over 10 bases. Looked up from germline, CDR1 is SGHNT and CDR2 is YYREEE (reference sequence). This CDR3 is built from 15 residues. V shed 5 bases and J 0 bases; nucleotides not matched to a gene: 2. CDR3 sequence reads: CASRPSGSSYNEQFF. In DNA form, the CDR3 reads TGTGCCAGCAGACCTAGCGGGAGCTCCTACAATGAGCAGTTCTTC.

This chain joins TRBV7-8 and TRBJ1-4, with D perhaps matching TRBD1 (5 bases). Germline CDR1 is SGHVS and CDR2 is FQNEAQ. CDR3 length equals 16 residues. Between the trimmed V and J ends, which lost 1 base and 3 bases, there was a span of 12 bases. CDR3 amino acids: CASSLVAQDPNEKLFF. DNA of the CDR3: TGTGCCAGCAGCTTAGTGGCACAGGACCCTAATGAAAAACTGTTTTTT.

This clone occurred a few times. The chain combines TRBV28 with TRBJ1-5; 10 bases fit TRBD1. Trimming at V came to 4 bases and at J to 6 bases, leaving 6 bases not matched to a gene. Germline V gene sequence: CDR1 MDHEN, CDR2 SYDVKM. CDR3 length: 15 residues. CDR3 in DNA: TGTGCCAGCAGTTCTGACAGGGGGCAGGGTCAGCCCCAGCATTTT. Its translation is CASSSDRGQGQPQHF.

The chain uses TRBV9 and TRBJ2-1, with D tentatively TRBD2 (5 bases). The CDR3 loop spans 15 amino acids. V was cut by 0 bases and J by 4 bases, with 11 bases left in between. Germline CDR1 reads SGDLS; CDR2 reads YYNGEE. The CDR3 protein is CASSVEVASYNEQFF. For the CDR3, the DNA is TGTGCCAGCAGCGTAGAAGTAGCGAGTTACAATGAGCAGTTCTTC.

With regard to this clone: This same CDR3 is encoded by further DNA sequences in the sample. The chain couples TRBV4-1 to TRBJ1-4; 10 bases match TRBD1. V shed 3 bases and J 5 bases; nucleotides not matched to a gene: 0. This CDR3 spans 14 amino acids. Germline-derived CDR1 and CDR2 are MGHRA and YSYEKL. Written as DNA, the CDR3 is TGCGCCAGCAGCCAGGGACAGGGGAATGAAAAACTGTTTTTT. It is translated as CASSQGQGNEKLFF.

In this sample, this clone turned up a few times. The chain joins TRBV7-9 to TRBJ1-2, with 7 bases aligning to TRBD1. CDR1 SEHNR and CDR2 FQNEAQ come from the germline V gene (reference sequence). This CDR3 has 13 amino acids. The ends lost 5 bases at V and 4 bases at J; junction bases unmatched: 4. Here the CDR3 reads CASSHDRAYGYTF. The CDR3 nucleotides read TGTGCCAGCAGCCATGACAGGGCCTATGGCTACACCTTC.

This clone has at least ten counts. This chain uses TRBV6-5 with TRBJ2-3, with TRBD1 identical over 7 bases. Germline CDR1 MNHEY, CDR2 SVGAGI. The V segment lost 3 bases and the J segment 3 bases; nucleotides outside the gene matches: 6. This CDR3 has 15 amino acids. In nucleotides, the CDR3 is TGTGCCAGCAGTTATTACAGGGGTGAGACAGATACGCAGTATTTT. Protein: CASSYYRGETDTQYF.

The chain joins TRBV5-1 to TRBJ1-1; 7 bases agree with TRBD1. V lost 5 bases to trimming and J lost 6 bases; unmatched junction nucleotides: 7. This CDR3 has 13 amino acids. Per the germline V gene, CDR1 is SGHRS and CDR2 is YFSETQ. The DNA for the CDR3 is TGCGCCAGCAGGAAGACAGGGTGGCCTGAAGCTTTCTTT. This codes for CASRKTGWPEAFF.

CDR3 in amino acids: CASSRGGPSGNTIYF. Written as DNA, the CDR3 is TGTGCCAGCAGCCGCGGGGGCCCCTCTGGAAACACCATATATTTT. The rearrangement links TRBV3-1 (or the pseudogene TRBV3-2) to TRBJ1-3, with D tentatively TRBD1 (6 bases). V dropped 4 bases and J dropped 0 bases, with 10 bases sitting between them. Germline-derived CDR1 and CDR2 are LGHDT and YNNKEL (reference sequence). The CDR3 sequence is 15 residues long.

This sequence joins TRBV5-1 and TRBJ2-6, with D possibly matching TRBD1 (8 bases). Per the germline V gene, CDR1 is SGHRS and CDR2 is YFSETQ. There are 19 residues in the CDR3. V was trimmed by 2 bases and J by 1 base, leaving 19 bases between them. The chain's CDR3 is CASSLSIGQGLSGANVLTF. CDR3 nucleotide sequence: TGCGCCAGCAGCTTAAGTATCGGACAGGGACTATCTGGGGCCAACGTCCTGACTTTC. Complete variable domain (other parts from reference TRBV5-1 and TRBJ2-6): KAGVTQTPRYLIKTRGQQVTLSCSPISGHRSVSWYQQTPGQGLQFLFEYFSETQRNKGNFPGRFSGRQFSNSRSEMNVSTLELGDSALYLCASSLSIGQGLSGANVLTFGAGSRLTVL.

The chain links TRBV5-1 to TRBJ1-3; 7 nucleotides match TRBD1. The germline V gene has CDR1 SGHRS and CDR2 YFSETQ. Trimming removed 2 bases from V and 4 bases from J; junction bases left unmatched: 3. The CDR3 runs to 14 residues. Here the CDR3 reads CASSLRGQGNTIYF. The CDR3, as DNA: TGCGCCAGCAGCTTACGGGGACAGGGAAACACCATATATTTT.

The genes are TRBV30 and TRBJ2-6; D is perhaps TRBD1 (5 bases). CDR1 and CDR2 (germline): GTSNPN, SVGIG (reference sequence). This CDR3 has 13 amino acids. The CDR3, as DNA: TGTGGGGCCAGGGCCTCTGGGGCCAACGTCCTGACTTTC. As protein: CGARASGANVLTF.

This clone was observed a single time. The J gene is TRBJ1-2, the V gene TRBV6-4; 10 nucleotides match TRBD1. Germline CDR1 MRHNA, CDR2 SNTAGT. The length of the CDR3 is 14 residues. V was pared by 4 bases and J by 14 bases, with 13 bases of the junction left unmatched. The CDR3, as DNA: TGTGCCAGCAGTGTGGAGACAGGGGGCGGGGATCGGACCTTC. Protein sequence: CASSVETGGGDRTF.

The CDR3: CASMVGGSYEQYF. CDR3 sequence (DNA): TGCGCCAGCATGGTCGGAGGCTCCTACGAGCAGTACTTC. The chain has TRBV5-1 and TRBJ2-7; a possible D gene is TRBD2 (5 bases). This CDR3 is 13 amino acids long. CDR1 is SGHRS and CDR2 is YFSETQ in the germline V gene. The V gene lost 6 bases and the J gene lost 0 bases, with 10 bases spanning the gap.

V gene TRBV5-1 combines with J gene TRBJ2-7, with a weak D call TRBD1 (6 bases). The V gene lost 6 bases and the J gene lost 2 bases, with 18 bases spanning the gap. Per germline, CDR1 SGHRS and CDR2 YFSETQ. CDR3 size: 15 residues. The CDR3 DNA is TGCGCCAGCACCCCCACGTCAGGGGATACCTACGAGCAGTACTTC. As protein: CASTPTSGDTYEQYF. The full variable domain, its missing parts supplied by reference TRBV5-1 and TRBJ2-7, is KAGVTQTPRYLIKTRGQQVTLSCSPISGHRSVSWYQQTPGQGLQFLFEYFSETQRNKGNFPGRFSGRQFSNSRSEMNVSTLELGDSALYLCASTPTSGDTYEQYFGPGTRLTVT.

V usage is TRBV28 and J usage is TRBJ1-2; 8 bases agree with TRBD1. V lost 5 bases and J lost 9; bases outside the gene matches: 11. The CDR3 covers 14 residues. Germline V gene sequence: CDR1 MDHEN, CDR2 SYDVKM. CDR3 sequence: CASSIWQGAGRYTF. The CDR3 coding sequence is TGTGCCAGCAGTATCTGGCAGGGGGCGGGCCGCTACACCTTC.

This clone was detected a few times. This chain connects TRBV5-1 to TRBJ2-2; D is perhaps TRBD1 (5 bases). Germline CDR1 reads SGHRS; CDR2 reads YFSETQ. CDR3 length: 15 residues. V gave up 1 base and J gave up 4 bases, with 11 bases separating them. CDR3 amino acids: CASSLIPDSTGELFF. The CDR3, as DNA: TGCGCCAGCAGCTTGATTCCCGACAGCACCGGGGAGCTGTTTTTT.

CDR3 DNA: TGTGCCAGCACGGCTTACAGGAACACCGGGGAGCTGTTTTTT. Protein product: CASTAYRNTGELFF. V usage is TRBV28 and J usage is TRBJ2-2; D not resolved. The CDR3 is 14 residues long. The V end lost 7 bases, the J end lost 1 base, and 10 bases lay between the germline ends. CDR1 is MDHEN, CDR2 SYDVKM, per germline.

In its sample, this clone was seen a few times. V usage is TRBV19 and J usage is TRBJ1-2; D may be TRBD1 (6 bases). In germline, CDR1 is LNHDA, CDR2 SQIVND (reference sequence). The V gene lost 5 bases and the J gene lost 4 bases, with 11 bases spanning the gap. The CDR3 contains 13 residues. The CDR3, as DNA: TGTGCCAGTAGTCAACAGGGACCCTATGGCTACACCTTC. Encoded protein: CASSQQGPYGYTF.

The chain recombines TRBV3-1 (or the pseudogene TRBV3-2) with TRBJ1-5; 12 nucleotides agree with TRBD1. CDR3 length: 15 residues. J lost 5 bases, V lost 4 bases, and 3 bases had no gene match. CDR1 LGHDT and CDR2 YNNKEL come from the germline V gene (reference sequence). The CDR3 sequence is CASSPGQGAHQPQHF. The DNA for the CDR3 is TGTGCCAGCAGCCCGGGACAGGGGGCGCATCAGCCCCAGCATTTT.

The chain couples TRBV6-6 to TRBJ2-3; D not certain. CDR1 and CDR2 from the germline V gene are MNHNY and SVGAGI (reference sequence). Trimming took 2 bases from V and 2 from J, leaving 8 bases between them. CDR3 size: 14 residues. DNA of the CDR3: TGTGCCAGCAGTTACATAAGCCTCACAGATACGCAGTATTTT. It specifies CASSYISLTDTQYF.